This T cell receptor (beta chain) was sequenced in a study of blood T cell repertoires in COVID-19. This CDR3 contains 17 residues. CDR1 SGHRS and CDR2 YFSETQ come from the germline V gene. Losses at the gene ends were 6 bases for V and 0 bases for J; bases not matched to a gene: 11. Everyone who took part was roughly 18 to 89 years old, and they came from about 23 US areas. Participant-given clinical history determined each cohort assignment. The recovered donors of Cohort 3 showed two negative PCRs, clearance, or symptom resolution. Per the original data handling: Using reference gene primer amplification, nucleated cell counts were estimated. Repertoires were generated with immunoSEQ multiplex PCR, while TCRdb's copy carries only in-frame clones and drops some. The DNA gave D and trimming, while V, J and clone size come from that table. The table records more than 400,000 clones, roughly 90% of them present only once.

The chain is built from TRBV5-1 and TRBJ1-3, with 8 bases fitting TRBD1. The TCR sequence derives from a woman under 30 who had recovered from COVID-19. The sample consisted of PBMCs or T cells enriched from blood (not recorded which). The CDR3, as DNA: TGCGCCAGCACCCTCTCCGGGACAGGTTTCTCTGGAAACACCATATATTTT. Its protein is CASTLSGTGFSGNTIYF.